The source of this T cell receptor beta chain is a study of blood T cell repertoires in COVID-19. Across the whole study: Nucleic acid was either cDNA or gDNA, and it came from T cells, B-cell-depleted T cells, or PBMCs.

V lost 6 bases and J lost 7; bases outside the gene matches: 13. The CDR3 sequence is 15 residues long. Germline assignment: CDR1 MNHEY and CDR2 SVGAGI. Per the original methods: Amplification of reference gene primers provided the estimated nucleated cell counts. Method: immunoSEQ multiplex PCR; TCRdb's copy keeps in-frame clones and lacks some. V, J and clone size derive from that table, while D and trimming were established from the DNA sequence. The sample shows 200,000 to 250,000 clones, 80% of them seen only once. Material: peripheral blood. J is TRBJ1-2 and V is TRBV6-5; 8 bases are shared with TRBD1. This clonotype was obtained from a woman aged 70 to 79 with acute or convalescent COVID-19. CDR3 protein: CASSLDNQGAAGYTF. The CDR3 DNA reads TGTGCCAGCAGCCTAGATAACCAGGGGGCGGCTGGCTACACCTTC.